The rows below give T cell receptor beta chains drawn from one sample of a study of cytomegalovirus exposure and HLA in healthy donors. TCRdb's copy holds only in-frame clones and misses some; the assay was immunoSEQ multiplex PCR. The sample holds some 130,000 clones, roughly nine tenths seen once. Sequenced material: PBMCs. The receptor source for this set is a woman aged 18-30 years in good health and CMV-seronegative. Both conserved end residues are part of each CDR3. The D gene is left open where the match is weak.

TRBV25-1	NA	15	TRBJ1-3	CASSDSGGYGNTIYF	TGTGCCAGCAGTGACTCTGGGGGGTACGGAAACACCATATATTTT
TRBV15	TRBD2	15	TRBJ2-3	CATSRGSGGTDTQYF	TGTGCCACCAGCAGAGGTAGCGGGGGCACAGATACGCAGTATTTT
TRBV19	NA	13	TRBJ1-1	CASKLRGAAEAFF	TGTGCCAGTAAGTTGCGGGGGGCAGCTGAAGCTTTCTTT
TRBV7-3	TRBD1	14	TRBJ1-1	CASSMTGGNTEAFF	TGTGCCAGCAGCATGACAGGGGGGAACACTGAAGCTTTCTTT
TRBV10-2	NA	14	TRBJ2-1	CASGAYGSYNEQFF	TGCGCCAGCGGTGCCTACGGTTCCTACAATGAGCAGTTCTTC
TRBV4-2	NA	13	TRBJ1-2	CASSQENSRGYTF	TGTGCCAGCAGCCAAGAAAATTCTCGTGGCTACACCTTC
TRBV7-8	NA	16	TRBJ1-1	CASSLAGGPGGTEAFF	TGTGCCAGCAGCTTAGCGGGAGGGCCCGGTGGCACTGAAGCTTTCTTT
TRBV7-2	NA	13	TRBJ1-6	CASSLAGNSPLHF	TGTGCCAGCAGCTTAGCCGGGAATTCACCCCTCCACTTT
TRBV9	NA	11	TRBJ2-3	CASSAGGPEYF	TGTGCCAGCAGCGCCGGGGGGCCTGAGTATTTT
TRBV5-4	NA	20	TRBJ2-5	CASSYRTGYLAGASKETQYF	TGTGCCAGCAGCTACCGGACAGGGTACTTGGCGGGGGCCAGCAAGGAGACCCAGTACTTC
TRBV19	TRBD1	13	TRBJ1-5	CASIDRVGQPQHF	TGTGCCAGTATTGACAGGGTAGGACAGCCCCAGCATTTT
TRBV7-9	TRBD1	15	TRBJ2-5	CASSRTTGQGETQYF	TGTGCCAGCAGCCGTACTACGGGACAGGGGGAGACCCAGTACTTC
TRBV5-1	NA	15	TRBJ2-5	CASSLGQGGVETQYF	TGCGCCAGCAGCTTGGGTCAGGGCGGGGTGGAGACCCAGTACTTC
TRBV11-2	TRBD2	18	TRBJ2-3	CASSRPTSGVNPTDTQYF	TGTGCCAGCAGCCGACCGACTAGCGGGGTAAACCCCACAGATACGCAGTATTTT
TRBV6-5	TRBD1	14	TRBJ1-2	CASSDMTGFGGYTF	TGTGCCAGCAGTGACATGACAGGGTTTGGTGGCTACACCTTC
TRBV19	NA	11	TRBJ1-6	CATGGGAPLHF	TGTGCCACCGGCGGTGGAGCACCCCTCCACTTT